Here is one T cell receptor beta chain with its context. Antigen unknown. This entry is derived from a study of T cell responses to AZD1222 COVID-19 vaccine. Study findings and constraints: At baseline, just five to seven AZD1222 recipients tested seropositive. Dominant at 160-218 and 743-854, vaccine-associated CD4 TCRs also spanned spike.

V lost 4 bases and J lost 0, with 9 bases in between. Germline values: CDR1 SGHRS, CDR2 YFSETQ. CDR3 size: 14 residues. Second-dose intervals near 4 or 12 weeks were combined. Repertoires were generated with immunoSEQ multiplex PCR, while TCRdb's copy carries only in-frame clones and drops some. Here the sample spans some 60,000 clones, roughly 87% being singletons. This sequence joins TRBV5-1 and TRBJ2-3; D ambiguous. The input for sequencing was peripheral blood, taken 28 days after the second AZD1222 dose. The receptor was derived from an adult who received the AZD1222 COVID-19 vaccine. CDR3 sequence (DNA): TGCGCCAGCAGCCGCGACTCGAGCACAGATACGCAGTATTTT. Its translation: CASSRDSSTDTQYF.